A single sample is the source of the 27 T cell receptor beta chains below, sequenced in a study of CD8 T cells in ankylosing spondylitis. Study-wide results and limits: In ankylosing spondylitis blood, a motif of about eight highly homologous TCR beta variants appeared characteristic.

These receptors' antigens are unknown. TCRdb analysed the 5' RACE reads with MiXCR anew, one entry per CDR3 protein. The top ten clones hold around 19% of a sample with 650,000 to 800,000 distinct CDR3 sequences, around 19% of them seen once. The sample comprised blood, either unsorted or a sorted T cell fraction (not recorded which). These receptors came from a male donor with ankylosing spondylitis.

This clonotype was counted between two and nine times. This sequence joins TRBV29-1 and TRBJ2-3; D remains ambiguous. Germline V gene lookup returns CDR1 SQVTM and CDR2 ANQGSEA. Trimming removed 5 bases from V and 0 bases from J, with 15 bases in between. This CDR3 is built from 15 residues. In nucleotides, the CDR3 is TGCAGCGTTCCCACCGCGTGGGAAAGCACAGATACGCAGTATTTT. Amino acid sequence: CSVPTAWESTDTQYF.

This clonotype was observed a few times. The chain recombines TRBV4-1 with TRBJ2-3, with TRBD2 matching 7 bases. V shed 0 bases, J shed 4 bases, and the junction held 4 bases outside the gene matches. The germline V gene has CDR1 MGHRA and CDR2 YSYEKL. CDR3 length: 15 amino acids. DNA of the CDR3: TGCGCCAGCAGCCAAGATAGAGGGAGGGCAGATACGCAGTATTTT. This translates into CASSQDRGRADTQYF.

The gene calls are TRBV7-8 and TRBJ1-5; no definite D call. Between the trimmed V and J ends, which lost 1 base and 10 bases, there was a span of 11 bases. Germline V gene sequence: CDR1 SGHVS, CDR2 FQNEAQ. The CDR3 contains 13 residues. The CDR3 sequence is CASSLGTAYPQHF. CDR3 DNA sequence: TGTGCCAGCAGCTTAGGGACGGCGTACCCCCAGCATTTT. The variable domain in full, completed from reference TRBV7-8 and TRBJ1-5, reads GAGVSQSPRYKVAKRGQDVALRCDPISGHVSLFWYQQALGQGPEFLTYFQNEAQLDKSGLPSDRFFAERPEGSVSTLKIQRTQQEDSAVYLCASSLGTAYPQHFGDGTRLSIL.

This clonotype has only a few counts. The rearrangement links TRBV5-1 to TRBJ2-2; no clear D. In germline, CDR1 is SGHRS, CDR2 YFSETQ. With 4 bases removed from V and 0 bases from J, the gap between germline ends came to 10 bases. CDR3 length: 15 amino acids. This CDR3 is CASSPRPPNTGELFF. The CDR3, as DNA: TGCGCCAGCAGCCCGCGGCCTCCGAACACCGGGGAGCTGTTTTTT.

This clonotype was found a few times. J is TRBJ1-5 and V is TRBV5-6; tentatively, D is TRBD1 (5 bases). With 3 bases removed from V and 2 bases from J, the gap between germline ends came to 15 bases. The germline V gene has CDR1 SGHDT and CDR2 YYEEEE. CDR3 length: 16 residues. CDR3 sequence: CASSSRGGLGNQPQHF. CDR3 nucleotide sequence: TGTGCCAGCAGCTCCCGTGGGGGGTTGGGCAATCAGCCCCAGCATTTT.

V gene TRBV6-1 combines with J gene TRBJ1-1; no clear D gene. Deletions cut 9 bases from V and 3 bases from J, with 14 bases between. The length of the CDR3 is 13 residues. CDR1 is MNHNS and CDR2 is SASEGT in the germline V gene. CDR3 protein: CARRDRPDTEAFF. CDR3 DNA: TGTGCCAGAAGAGATAGACCAGACACTGAAGCTTTCTTT.

This clonotype was counted between two and nine times. The chain links TRBV6-1 to TRBJ2-1, with D tentatively TRBD1 (6 bases). Trimming shortened V by 1 base and J by 4 bases, and 8 bases separated the two germline ends. The CDR3 totals 14 residues. From germline, CDR1 is MNHNS and CDR2 SASEGT. The CDR3: CASSEGQDYNEQFF. In DNA form, the CDR3 reads TGTGCCAGCAGTGAAGGACAGGATTACAATGAGCAGTTCTTC.

Ten or more counts support this clonotype. This rearrangement joins TRBV20-1 to TRBJ1-5; D gene ambiguous. CDR1 is DFQATT and CDR2 is SNEGSKA in the germline V gene (reference sequence). V gave up 1 base and J gave up 3 bases, with 7 bases separating them. The CDR3 is 13 residues long. The CDR3 is CSARGSINQPQHF. The CDR3 DNA is TGCAGTGCTAGAGGATCCATCAATCAGCCCCAGCATTTT.

In its sample, this clonotype was seen a few times. The genes are TRBV6-5 and TRBJ2-5; D remains unclear. With 1 base removed from V and 11 bases from J, the gap between germline ends came to 8 bases. This CDR3 region has 11 residues. The germline gives CDR1 MNHEY, CDR2 SVGAGI. The CDR3 bases are TGTGCCAGCAGTTACTTGCAGGAACAGTACTTC. It yields the protein CASSYLQEQYF.

The chain carries TRBV3-1 and TRBJ1-2; D gene unclear. Between the trimmed V and J ends, which lost 3 bases and 7 bases, there was a span of 6 bases. The CDR3 extends over 11 amino acids. The V gene's germline CDR1 is LGHDT and CDR2 YNNKEL (reference sequence). CDR3 in amino acids: CASSHGPGYTF. In DNA, the CDR3 is TGTGCCAGCAGCCACGGTCCTGGCTACACCTTC.

The chain recombines TRBV6-5 with TRBJ2-7; D possibly corresponds to TRBD1 (5 bases). V gave up 2 bases and J gave up 2 bases, with 16 bases separating them. CDR3 length: 16 amino acids. Germline V gene lookup returns CDR1 MNHEY and CDR2 SVGAGI. CDR3 residues: CASSYGALSSTYEQYF. Written as DNA, the CDR3 is TGTGCCAGCAGTTACGGGGCCCTAAGCTCTACCTACGAGCAGTACTTC.

In this sample, this clonotype turned up many times. The chain has TRBV29-1 and TRBJ2-2; unclear D gene. The ends were cut back, 7 bases at V and 2 bases at J, with 14 bases in the middle. This CDR3 is built from 14 residues. CDR1 and CDR2 (germline): SQVTM, ANQGSEA. The CDR3 spells CSARTPGNTGELFF. CDR3 sequence (DNA): TGCAGCGCCCGTACCCCGGGCAACACCGGGGAGCTGTTTTTT.

This clonotype has a handful of counts. This chain joins TRBV27 and TRBJ2-2; D is ambiguous. This CDR3 spans 13 amino acids. V shed 8 bases and J shed 3 bases, with 10 bases lying between them. Germline loops: CDR1 MNHEY, CDR2 SMNVEV (reference sequence). The CDR3 here is CASAPSHTGELFF. CDR3 sequence (DNA): TGTGCCAGCGCTCCGTCTCACACCGGGGAGCTGTTTTTT.

This clonotype came up a few times. A clone one base away is much larger, so this may be a read error. CDR3 in amino acids: CASSPIDTQYF. The DNA for the CDR3 is TGTGCCAGCTCACCAATAGATACGCAGTATTTT. The V gene is TRBV18, the J gene TRBJ2-3; D gene uncertain. V lost 2 bases and J 5 bases, leaving 2 bases between the germline ends. CDR1 and CDR2 (germline): KGHSH, LQKENI. The CDR3 consists of 11 residues.

At least ten counts were recorded for this clonotype. The chain couples TRBV12-3 or TRBV12-4 to TRBJ1-1; 9 bases are shared with TRBD1. V was pared by 6 bases and J by 5 bases, with 7 bases of the junction left unmatched. There are 14 residues in the CDR3. The CDR3 loop is CASRPTGGVTEAFF. The CDR3 DNA is TGTGCCAGCAGGCCGACAGGGGGGGTAACTGAAGCTTTCTTT.

The sample holds a few counts of this clonotype. This chain uses TRBV29-1 with TRBJ2-1; perhaps TRBD1 as D (6 bases). The CDR3 sequence is 13 residues long. Trimming removed 8 bases at V and 9 bases at J, with 20 bases between. Per the germline V gene, CDR1 is SQVTM and CDR2 is ANQGSEA. CDR3 in amino acids: CSSPGSGVREQFF. CDR3 nucleotides: TGCAGCTCCCCGGGGTCAGGGGTCCGTGAGCAGTTCTTC.

J is TRBJ2-1 and V is TRBV4-2; D ambiguous. Germline values: CDR1 LGHNA, CDR2 YNFKEQ. The CDR3 length is 14 residues. Trimming left V 4 bases short and J 2 bases short, with 9 bases between. The CDR3 coding sequence is TGTGCCAGCAGCCCCAGTACAGCCTACAATGAGCAGTTCTTC. Translated: CASSPSTAYNEQFF.

This clonotype showed up just a few times. The CDR3: CASSDGIYEQYF. The DNA of the CDR3 is TGTGCCAGCAGTGACGGTATTTACGAGCAGTACTTC. This sequence joins TRBV25-1 and TRBJ2-7; D call uncertain. The CDR3 runs 12 residues. V dropped 3 bases and J dropped 4 bases, with 7 bases sitting between them. Germline CDR1 and CDR2: MGHDK and SYGVNS.

V is TRBV4-2 and J is TRBJ2-3, with TRBD2 matching over 8 bases. V was pared by 2 bases and J by 3 bases, with 10 bases of the junction left unmatched. CDR3 size: 17 residues. Germline CDR1 and CDR2: LGHNA and YNFKEQ. CDR3 protein: CASSQPARRGRTDTQYF. The CDR3 DNA is TGTGCCAGCAGCCAACCAGCCAGGCGCGGGAGGACAGATACGCAGTATTTT.

In its sample, this clonotype was seen a few times. This chain uses TRBV6-4 with TRBJ1-1, with D perhaps TRBD1 (5 bases). This CDR3 spans 14 amino acids. The germline gives CDR1 MRHNA, CDR2 SNTAGT. V dropped 4 bases and J dropped 8 bases, with 17 bases sitting between them. The CDR3 spells CASSAAAGAAEAFF. CDR3 nucleotide sequence: TGTGCCAGCAGTGCCGCCGCCGGGGCCGCCGAAGCTTTCTTT.

This clonotype was seen only once. J is TRBJ1-2 and V is TRBV6-2 or TRBV6-3, with unresolved D. Germline loops: CDR1 MNHEY, CDR2 SVGEGT. There are 16 residues in the CDR3. The V and J ends lost 2 bases and 4 bases respectively, with 17 bases between them. CDR3 protein: CASSYGLGEPLYGYTF. The CDR3 nucleotides read TGTGCCAGCAGTTACGGTTTGGGAGAACCACTCTATGGCTACACCTTC.

The chain carries TRBV7-8 and TRBJ2-3; the D gene could be TRBD1 or TRBD2 (5 bases each). Trimming pared 8 bases from V and 5 bases from J, leaving 14 bases between. Germline CDR1 and CDR2: SGHVS and FQNEAQ. CDR3 size: 13 residues. The CDR3 sequence is CASEGRDGDTQYF. The DNA for the CDR3 is TGTGCCAGCGAGGGACGGGATGGAGATACGCAGTATTTT.

The rearrangement uses TRBV11-2 and TRBJ2-1, with 7 nucleotides matching TRBD2. The CDR3 runs to 15 residues. CDR1 SGHAT and CDR2 FQNNGV come from the germline V gene. V lost 2 bases to trimming and J lost 4 bases; unmatched junction nucleotides: 5. The CDR3 DNA follows: TGTGCCAGCAGCTTAAGCGGGGCCAAGTACAATGAGCAGTTCTTC. Protein product: CASSLSGAKYNEQFF.

The rearrangement joins TRBV5-1 to TRBJ1-1; no clear D gene. Germline lookup yields CDR1 SGHRS and CDR2 YFSETQ. There are 14 residues in the CDR3. V dropped 4 bases and J dropped 3 bases, with 13 bases sitting between them. The CDR3 spells CASSRGVLDTEAFF. The CDR3 nucleotides are TGCGCCAGCAGCAGAGGAGTTTTAGACACTGAAGCTTTCTTT.

This clonotype was seen many times. Here the CDR3 DNA reads TGTGCCACCAGCAGAGAGGCTCTCCAAGAGACCCAGTACTTC. Residues: CATSREALQETQYF. The chain carries TRBV15 and TRBJ2-5, with D unresolved. V was shortened by 0 bases and J by 1 base, with 6 bases between the two germline ends. The CDR3 has 14 residues. Germline loops: CDR1 LNHNV, CDR2 YYDKDF (reference sequence).

This clonotype has only a few counts. The chain carries TRBV20-1 and TRBJ1-6; unclear D gene. Germline CDR1 DFQATT, CDR2 SNEGSKA (reference sequence). The V and J ends lost 4 bases and 3 bases respectively, with 10 bases between them. The length of the CDR3 is 14 residues. This CDR3 reads CSAIRTSYNSPLHF. The CDR3 DNA sequence: TGCAGTGCTATCCGAACAAGCTATAATTCACCCCTCCACTTT.

The rearrangement uses TRBV24-1 and TRBJ1-1; D is uncertain. Germline-derived CDR1 and CDR2 are KGHDR and SFDVKD. V gave up 3 bases and J gave up 1 base, with 5 bases separating them. The CDR3 is 13 amino acids. CDR3 sequence: CATSDPGNTEAFF. The CDR3 nucleotides are TGTGCCACCAGTGATCCAGGGAACACTGAAGCTTTCTTT.